This passage covers 7 T cell receptor beta chains from one sample sequenced in a study of T cells in Graves' hyperthyroidism and ophthalmopathy. Using RNA transcripts as the source, TCR beta CDR3 regions were amplified. An initial round of RT-PCR targeting the TCR CDR3 relied on the HTBI primer set. TCRdb recomputed calls from the multiplex PCR reads with MiXCR, one row per CDR3 protein. There are hundreds of thousands of distinct CDR3 sequences in the sample; around a quarter occur only once, and approximately 10% lies in the top ten. Sequenced material: blood. Receptors were obtained from a woman in her twenties or thirties with Graves' ophthalmopathy.

This sequence joins TRBV12-3 or TRBV12-4 and TRBJ2-7, with a possible D match to TRBD2 (5 bases). The CDR3 has 14 residues. With 5 bases removed from V and 6 bases from J, the gap between germline ends came to 17 bases. DNA of the CDR3: TGTGCCAGCAGTCAGACTAACGGCGAGGGCGAGCAGTACTTC. Its protein product is CASSQTNGEGEQYF.

This clonotype was recorded at least ten times. J is TRBJ1-5 and V is TRBV20-1; 8 nucleotides match TRBD1. Per the germline V gene, CDR1 is DFQATT and CDR2 is SNEGSKA (reference sequence). With V trimmed by 6 bases and J by 4 bases, 5 bases remained unmatched. The CDR3 consists of 13 residues. CDR3 amino acids: CSAVQGANQPQHF. The DNA of the CDR3 is TGCAGTGCCGTCCAGGGGGCGAATCAGCCCCAGCATTTT.

This clonotype appeared once. This chain connects TRBV6-1 to TRBJ1-6; D uncertain. CDR3 size: 16 residues. Trimming removed 6 bases from V and 7 bases from J, with 19 bases in between. Germline-derived CDR1 and CDR2 are MNHNS and SASEGT. As DNA, the CDR3 is TGTGCCAGCAGAATTAAGCCCCGGGCCAGCAATTCACCCCTCCACTTT. Protein: CASRIKPRASNSPLHF.

The chain has TRBV7-2 and TRBJ2-7; 7 bases are shared with TRBD1. CDR3 length: 15 amino acids. The V segment lost 5 bases and the J segment 2 bases; nucleotides outside the gene matches: 9. Per the germline V gene, CDR1 is SGHTA and CDR2 is FQGNSA. The CDR3 DNA is TGTGCCAGCAGCGCATCCGGGACAGAAACCTACGAGCAGTACTTC. As protein: CASSASGTETYEQYF.

This clonotype was observed many times. The chain is built from TRBV20-1 and TRBJ1-2, with D possibly being TRBD1 (5 bases). The CDR3 totals 14 residues. Deletions cut 6 bases from V and 4 bases from J, with 18 bases between. Germline assignment: CDR1 DFQATT and CDR2 SNEGSKA (reference sequence). This CDR3 reads CSASGPSTVYGYTF. CDR3 nucleotide sequence: TGCAGTGCCTCGGGGCCCTCTACCGTCTATGGCTACACCTTC.

This clonotype was seen repeatedly, ten times or more. The chain has TRBV6-1 and TRBJ1-5; no firm D call. The CDR3 is 15 residues long. The V and J ends lost 4 bases and 2 bases respectively, with 12 bases between them. Per the germline V gene, CDR1 is MNHNS and CDR2 is SASEGT. CDR3: CASSVSPDGNQPQHF. CDR3 in DNA: TGTGCCAGCAGTGTGTCCCCGGACGGCAATCAGCCCCAGCATTTT.

The table lists this clonotype with many counts. V usage is TRBV6-2 or TRBV6-3 and J usage is TRBJ2-3, with D unclear. Trimming took 5 bases from V and 4 from J, leaving 7 bases between them. Germline assignment: CDR1 MNHEY and CDR2 SVGEGT. This CDR3 has 12 amino acids. As DNA, the CDR3 is TGTGCCAGCAGTCCTTCGGCAGATACGCAGTATTTT. This gives the protein CASSPSADTQYF.